The clone carrying this T cell receptor (beta chain) has a single count. Its target is not known. This sample was taken from a study of graft-versus-host responses after intestinal transplantation. The CDR3 has 15 residues. The germline V and J ends were trimmed by 1 base and 7 bases, with 16 bases remaining between them. CDR1 is MDHEN and CDR2 is SYDVKM in the germline V gene. Assay: immunoSEQ multiplex PCR; the TCRdb copy retains only in-frame clones and omits some. The table shows 40,000 to 55,000 clones, with roughly 90% occurring only once. Sequences were derived from unstimulated CD4+ T cells sorted from spleen or lymph node cells, sampled before transplant. The chain employs TRBV28 and TRBJ1-1; possibly TRBD1 for D (6 bases). The clonotype comes from a human donor who was the organ donor for an intestinal transplant. CDR3 DNA: TGTGCCAGCAGTTTATACCCCCAGGGGCAGGGTGAAGCTTTCTTT. Protein product: CASSLYPQGQGEAFF.